Shown below are 14 T cell receptor beta chains from a single sample sequenced in a study of technical replicates of blood from a few donors. TCRdb's table, derived via immunoSEQ multiplex PCR, lists solely in-frame clones and lacks some. This table holds roughly 90,000 clones, almost 97% found once. Sequenced: T cells isolated from PBMCs. Every receptor here comes from a human donor in good health.

This sequence joins TRBV5-4 and TRBJ2-7; tentative D call: TRBD2 (6 bases). The ends were cut back, 4 bases at V and 7 bases at J, with 15 bases in the middle. The CDR3 has 13 amino acids. The V gene's germline CDR1 is SGHNT and CDR2 YYREEE (reference sequence). The DNA for the CDR3 is TGTGCCAGCAGCATACGGGGAGGTGGGGAGCAGTACTTC. It specifies CASSIRGGGEQYF.

The chain recombines TRBV7-2 with TRBJ1-2; D might be TRBD1 (5 bases). Trimming pared 0 bases from V and 6 bases from J, leaving 11 bases between. CDR3 length: 14 amino acids. Germline V gene sequence: CDR1 SGHTA, CDR2 FQGNSA. CDR3 region: CASSLAAGDHGYTF. The CDR3 bases are TGTGCCAGCAGCTTAGCGGCGGGGGATCATGGCTACACCTTC.

The chain joins TRBV5-1 to TRBJ1-2; D is perhaps TRBD1 (6 bases). Germline CDR1 SGHRS, CDR2 YFSETQ. The V end lost 1 base, the J end lost 3 bases, and 10 bases lay between the germline ends. This CDR3 region has 14 residues. The CDR3 sequence: CASSLTGTYYGYTF. The CDR3 region has the DNA TGCGCCAGCAGCTTGACAGGGACGTACTATGGCTACACCTTC.

The rearrangement uses TRBV25-1 and TRBJ1-1, with TRBD1 as a possible D gene (6 bases). The CDR3 has 15 residues. V was clipped by 7 bases and J by 6 bases, with 21 bases between them. The V gene's germline CDR1 is MGHDK and CDR2 SYGVNS. CDR3 sequence (DNA): TGTGCCAGCACCGAACCAGGGGCCGTTGGGGCTGAAGCTTTCTTT. It encodes CASTEPGAVGAEAFF.

This clone was counted once. This chain uses TRBV30 with TRBJ2-3; possibly TRBD2 for D (5 bases). Germline CDR1 reads GTSNPN; CDR2 reads SVGIG (reference sequence). The CDR3 covers 13 residues. Trimming removed 5 bases at V and 2 bases at J, with 11 bases between. The CDR3: CAWLRETTDTQYF. CDR3 DNA: TGTGCCTGGCTAAGGGAGACCACAGATACGCAGTATTTT.

The chain uses TRBV29-1 and TRBJ2-3, with 8 bases lining up with TRBD2. The CDR3 is 14 residues long. After removal of 6 bases from V and 0 bases from J, the junction contained 5 bases not matched to a gene. Germline lookup yields CDR1 SQVTM and CDR2 ANQGSEA. The CDR3 DNA follows: TGCAGCGTCCTACCTAGCGGGAGCACAGATACGCAGTATTTT. Its protein is CSVLPSGSTDTQYF.

The rearrangement links TRBV6-5 to TRBJ2-7; 11 bases map to TRBD2. The V segment lost 1 base and the J segment 3 bases; nucleotides outside the gene matches: 2. The germline V gene encodes CDR1 MNHEY and CDR2 SVGAGI. The CDR3 sequence is 15 residues long. The DNA for the CDR3 is TGTGCCAGCAGTTACTTGGGGACTAGCGGCTACGAGCAGTACTTC. Its translation: CASSYLGTSGYEQYF.

The chain couples TRBV18 to TRBJ2-5; 12 bases are a match to TRBD1. The CDR3 is 16 residues long. Losses at the gene ends were 6 bases for V and 4 bases for J; bases not matched to a gene: 9. CDR1 and CDR2 (germline): KGHSH, LQKENI. CDR3 protein: CASSFGTGGDGETQYF. CDR3 nucleotides: TGTGCCAGCTCCTTCGGGACAGGGGGCGATGGAGAGACCCAGTACTTC.

The chain uses TRBV28 and TRBJ2-4; TRBD1 is a possible D gene (5 bases). The CDR3 loop spans 17 amino acids. V was trimmed by 6 bases and J by 1 base, leaving 19 bases between them. Germline V gene sequence: CDR1 MDHEN, CDR2 SYDVKM. The CDR3 region is CASSRRTSPEAKNIQYF. CDR3 bases: TGTGCCAGCAGCAGAAGGACATCCCCCGAGGCCAAAAACATTCAGTACTTC.

The chain recombines TRBV11-2 with TRBJ2-7; D is undetermined. Germline assignment: CDR1 SGHAT and CDR2 FQNNGV. The CDR3 has 15 amino acids. Trimming shortened V by 0 bases and J by 4 bases, and 13 bases separated the two germline ends. CDR3 amino acids: CASSLEARGMYEQYF. For the CDR3, the DNA is TGTGCCAGCAGCTTAGAGGCTAGAGGAATGTACGAGCAGTACTTC.

The chain has TRBV25-1 and TRBJ1-3, with no clear D. The CDR3 spans 14 residues. The ends were cut back, 9 bases at V and 0 bases at J, with 12 bases in the middle. Looked up from germline, CDR1 is MGHDK and CDR2 is SYGVNS. CDR3 sequence (DNA): TGTGCCAGTTCCCGGGATTACTCTGGAAACACCATATATTTT. It codes for CASSRDYSGNTIYF.

The chain joins TRBV2 to TRBJ1-1, with 7 bases identical to TRBD1. The CDR3 contains 15 residues. Looked up from germline, CDR1 is SNHLY and CDR2 is FYNNEI. J was trimmed by 0 bases and V by 4 bases; bases with no gene match: 5. The CDR3: CASSAAGQLNTEAFF. DNA of the CDR3: TGTGCCAGCAGTGCCGCGGGACAGTTGAACACTGAAGCTTTCTTT. Combining the CDR3 with reference TRBV2 and TRBJ1-1 gives the whole variable domain EPEVTQTPSHQVTQMGQEVILRCVPISNHLYFYWYRQILGQKVEFLVSFYNNEISEKSEIFDDQFSVERPDGSNFTLKIRSTKLEDSAMYFCASSAAGQLNTEAFFGQGTRLTVV.

This sequence joins TRBV6-5 and TRBJ1-1; D remains unclear. Germline V lookup: CDR1 MNHEY, CDR2 SVGAGI. CDR3 length equals 16 residues. Trimming cost V 0 bases and J 1 base, with 12 bases left between them. DNA of the CDR3: TGTGCCAGCAGTTACTCGAAGTACACCCAGAACACTGAAGCTTTCTTT. Protein product: CASSYSKYTQNTEAFF.

CDR3 bases: TGTGCCAGTAGGTCTTCCGGGAGGGCCGAAGAGCAGTACTTC. Its protein is CASRSSGRAEEQYF. The chain recombines TRBV19 with TRBJ2-7, with 8 bases matching TRBD2. CDR1 is LNHDA, CDR2 SQIVND, per germline (reference sequence). V gave up 6 bases and J gave up 7 bases; unmatched junction bases: 11. The CDR3 is 14 residues long.